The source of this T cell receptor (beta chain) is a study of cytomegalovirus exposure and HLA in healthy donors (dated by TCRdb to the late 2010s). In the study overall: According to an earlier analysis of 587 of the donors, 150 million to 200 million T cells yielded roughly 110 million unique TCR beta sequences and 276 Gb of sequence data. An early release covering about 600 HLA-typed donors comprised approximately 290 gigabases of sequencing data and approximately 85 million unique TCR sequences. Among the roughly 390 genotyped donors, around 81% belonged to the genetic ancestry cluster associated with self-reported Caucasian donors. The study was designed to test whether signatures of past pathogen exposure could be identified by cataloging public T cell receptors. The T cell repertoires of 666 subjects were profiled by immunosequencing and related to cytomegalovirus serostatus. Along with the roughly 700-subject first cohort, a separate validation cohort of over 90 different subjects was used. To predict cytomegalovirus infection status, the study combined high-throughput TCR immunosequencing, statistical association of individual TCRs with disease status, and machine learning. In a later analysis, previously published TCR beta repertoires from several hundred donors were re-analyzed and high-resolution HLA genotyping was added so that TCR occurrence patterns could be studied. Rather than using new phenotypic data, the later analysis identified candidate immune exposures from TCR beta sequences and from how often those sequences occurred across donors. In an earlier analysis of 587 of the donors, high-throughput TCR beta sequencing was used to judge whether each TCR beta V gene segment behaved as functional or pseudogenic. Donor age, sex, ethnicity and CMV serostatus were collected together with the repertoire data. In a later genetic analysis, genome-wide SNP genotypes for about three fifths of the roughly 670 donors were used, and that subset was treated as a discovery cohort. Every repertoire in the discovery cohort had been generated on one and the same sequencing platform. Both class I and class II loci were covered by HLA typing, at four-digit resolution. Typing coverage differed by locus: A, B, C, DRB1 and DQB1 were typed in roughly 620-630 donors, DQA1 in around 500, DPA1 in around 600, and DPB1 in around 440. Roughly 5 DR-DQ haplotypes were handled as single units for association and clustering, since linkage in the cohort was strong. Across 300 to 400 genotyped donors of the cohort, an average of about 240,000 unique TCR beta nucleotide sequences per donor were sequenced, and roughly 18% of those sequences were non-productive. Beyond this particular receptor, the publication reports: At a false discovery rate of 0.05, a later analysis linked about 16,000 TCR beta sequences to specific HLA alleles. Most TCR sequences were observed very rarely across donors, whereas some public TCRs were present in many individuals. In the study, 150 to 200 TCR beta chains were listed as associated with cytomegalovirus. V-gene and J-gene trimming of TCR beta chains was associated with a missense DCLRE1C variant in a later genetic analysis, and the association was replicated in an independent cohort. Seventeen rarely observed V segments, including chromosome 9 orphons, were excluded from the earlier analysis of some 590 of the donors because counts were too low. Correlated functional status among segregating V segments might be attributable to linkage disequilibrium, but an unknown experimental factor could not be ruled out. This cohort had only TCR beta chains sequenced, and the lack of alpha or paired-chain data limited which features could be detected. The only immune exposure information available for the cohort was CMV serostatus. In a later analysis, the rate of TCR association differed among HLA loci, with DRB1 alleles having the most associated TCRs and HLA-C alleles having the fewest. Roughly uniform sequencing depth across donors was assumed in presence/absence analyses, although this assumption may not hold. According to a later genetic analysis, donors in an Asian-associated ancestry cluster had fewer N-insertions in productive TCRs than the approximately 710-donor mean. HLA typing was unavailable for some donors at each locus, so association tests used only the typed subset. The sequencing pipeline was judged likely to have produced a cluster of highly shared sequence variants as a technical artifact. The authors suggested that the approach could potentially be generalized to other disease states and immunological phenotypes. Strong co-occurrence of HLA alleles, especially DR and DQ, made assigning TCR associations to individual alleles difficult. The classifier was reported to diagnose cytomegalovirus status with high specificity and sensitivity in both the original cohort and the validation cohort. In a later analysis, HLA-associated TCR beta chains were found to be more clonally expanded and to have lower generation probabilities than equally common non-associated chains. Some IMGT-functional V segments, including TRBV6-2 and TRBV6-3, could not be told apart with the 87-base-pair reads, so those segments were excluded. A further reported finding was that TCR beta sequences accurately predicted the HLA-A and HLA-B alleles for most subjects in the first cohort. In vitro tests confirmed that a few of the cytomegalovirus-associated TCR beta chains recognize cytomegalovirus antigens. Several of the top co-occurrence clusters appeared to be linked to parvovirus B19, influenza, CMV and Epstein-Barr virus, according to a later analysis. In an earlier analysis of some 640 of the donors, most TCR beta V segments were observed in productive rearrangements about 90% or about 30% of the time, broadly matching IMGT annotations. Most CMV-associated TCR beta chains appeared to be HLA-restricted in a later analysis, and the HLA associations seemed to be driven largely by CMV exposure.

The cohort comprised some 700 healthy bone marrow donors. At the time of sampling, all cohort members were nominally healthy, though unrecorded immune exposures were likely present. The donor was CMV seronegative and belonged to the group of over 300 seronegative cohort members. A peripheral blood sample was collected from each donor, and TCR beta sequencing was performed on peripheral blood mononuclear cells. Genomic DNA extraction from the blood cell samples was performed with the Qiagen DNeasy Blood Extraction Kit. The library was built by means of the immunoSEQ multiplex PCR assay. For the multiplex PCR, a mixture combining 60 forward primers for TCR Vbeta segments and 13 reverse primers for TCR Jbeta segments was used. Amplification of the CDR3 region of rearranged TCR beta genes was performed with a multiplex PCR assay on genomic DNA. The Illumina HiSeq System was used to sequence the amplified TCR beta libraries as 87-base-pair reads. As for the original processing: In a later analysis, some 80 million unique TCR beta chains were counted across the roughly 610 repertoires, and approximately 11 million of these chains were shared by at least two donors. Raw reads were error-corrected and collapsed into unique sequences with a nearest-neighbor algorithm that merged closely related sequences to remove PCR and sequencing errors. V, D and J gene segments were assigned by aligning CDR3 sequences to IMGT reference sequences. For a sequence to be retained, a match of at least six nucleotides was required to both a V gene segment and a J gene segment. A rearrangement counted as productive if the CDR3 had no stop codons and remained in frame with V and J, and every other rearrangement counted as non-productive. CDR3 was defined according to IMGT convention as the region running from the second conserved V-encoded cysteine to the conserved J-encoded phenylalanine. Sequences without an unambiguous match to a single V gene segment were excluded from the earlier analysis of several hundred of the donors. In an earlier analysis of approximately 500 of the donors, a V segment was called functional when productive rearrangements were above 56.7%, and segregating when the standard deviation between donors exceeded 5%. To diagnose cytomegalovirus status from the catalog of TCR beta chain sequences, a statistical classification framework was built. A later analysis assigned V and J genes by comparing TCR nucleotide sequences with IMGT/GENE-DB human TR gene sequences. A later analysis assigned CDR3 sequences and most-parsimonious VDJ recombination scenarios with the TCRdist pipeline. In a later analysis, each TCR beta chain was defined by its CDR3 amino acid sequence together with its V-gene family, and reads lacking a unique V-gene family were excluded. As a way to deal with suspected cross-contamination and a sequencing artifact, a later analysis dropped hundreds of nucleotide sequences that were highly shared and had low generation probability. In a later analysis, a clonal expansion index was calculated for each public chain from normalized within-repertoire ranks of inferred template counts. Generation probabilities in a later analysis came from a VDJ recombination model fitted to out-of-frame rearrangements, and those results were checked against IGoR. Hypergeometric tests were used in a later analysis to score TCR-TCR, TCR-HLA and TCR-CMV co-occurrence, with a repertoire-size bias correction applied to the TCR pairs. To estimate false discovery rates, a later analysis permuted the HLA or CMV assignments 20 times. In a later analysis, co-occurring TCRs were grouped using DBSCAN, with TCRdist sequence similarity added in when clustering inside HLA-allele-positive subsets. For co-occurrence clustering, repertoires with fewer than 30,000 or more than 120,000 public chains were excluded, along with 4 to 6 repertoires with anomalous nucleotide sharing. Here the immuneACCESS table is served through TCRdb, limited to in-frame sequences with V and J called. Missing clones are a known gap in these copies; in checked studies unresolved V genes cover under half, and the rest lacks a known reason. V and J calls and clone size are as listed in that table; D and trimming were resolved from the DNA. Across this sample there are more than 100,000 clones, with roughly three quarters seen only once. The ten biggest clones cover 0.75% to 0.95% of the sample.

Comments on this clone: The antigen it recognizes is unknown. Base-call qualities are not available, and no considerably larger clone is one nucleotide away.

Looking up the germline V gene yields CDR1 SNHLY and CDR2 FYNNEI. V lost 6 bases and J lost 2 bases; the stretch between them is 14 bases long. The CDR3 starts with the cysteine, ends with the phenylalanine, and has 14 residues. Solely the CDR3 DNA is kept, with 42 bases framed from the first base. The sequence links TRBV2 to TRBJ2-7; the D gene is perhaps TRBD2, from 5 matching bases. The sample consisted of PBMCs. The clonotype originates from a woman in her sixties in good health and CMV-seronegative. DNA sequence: TGTGCCAGCAGGCGTACGGGGTTACCCTACGAGCAGTACTTC. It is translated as CASRRTGLPYEQYF.